One and the same sample provided the 16 T cell receptor beta chains below, sequenced in a study of cytomegalovirus exposure and HLA in healthy donors. Primers included in the PCR were 60 Vbeta and 13 Jbeta primers. This table comes from immunoSEQ multiplex PCR, and its TCRdb copy is limited to in-frame clones, with some not included. Here the sample table reports tens of thousands of clones. Sequences were obtained from PBMCs. Receptor source: a man aged 45 to 65 in good health and CMV-seropositive.

The J gene is TRBJ2-6, the V gene TRBV7-9; tentative D call: TRBD2 (5 bases). Germline CDR1 reads SEHNR; CDR2 reads FQNEAQ (reference sequence). The ends were cut back, 5 bases at V and 2 bases at J, with 16 bases in the middle. The CDR3 runs 17 residues. The CDR3 loop reads CASSRGWLGTGANVLTF. CDR3 coding DNA: TGTGCCAGCAGCCGAGGGTGGCTGGGGACTGGGGCCAACGTCCTGACTTTC.

V is TRBV2 and J is TRBJ2-7; a possible D gene is TRBD2 (6 bases). This CDR3 is built from 13 residues. V was clipped by 3 bases and J by 8 bases, with 14 bases between them. Germline V gives CDR1 SNHLY, CDR2 FYNNEI. CDR3 coding DNA: TGTGCCAGCAGTGAGGAGGTGCGCGGGAAGCAGTACGTC. Protein product: CASSEEVRGKQYV.

The chain recombines TRBV10-3 with TRBJ2-1; 7 positions agree with TRBD2. The CDR3 is 15 residues long. The trim removed 5 bases at V and 7 bases at J, leaving 11 bases unmatched. The germline V gene encodes CDR1 ENHRY and CDR2 SYGVKD. The CDR3 DNA follows: TGTGCCATCAGTTCCCGGGAGGACCAGGTTAATGAGCAGTTCTTC. It yields the protein CAISSREDQVNEQFF.

The CDR3 region has the DNA TGTGCCTGGAGTTCCCGGCAACAGGGGGCTGGAAACACCATATATTTT. Translating gives CAWSSRQQGAGNTIYF. The chain links TRBV30 to TRBJ1-3, with 8 bases matching TRBD1. Looked up from germline, CDR1 is GTSNPN and CDR2 is SVGIG (reference sequence). J gave up 2 bases and V 2 bases, and 8 bases lay outside the gene matches. This CDR3 has 16 amino acids.

V gene TRBV2 combines with J gene TRBJ2-2, with D perhaps TRBD1 (5 bases). In germline, CDR1 is SNHLY, CDR2 FYNNEI. Trimming left V 6 bases short and J 8 bases short, with 16 bases between. This CDR3 is built from 14 residues. The CDR3 nucleotides read TGTGCCAGCAGGGAATACAGGACAACTGGGGAGCTGTTTTTT. Amino acid sequence: CASREYRTTGELFF.

The CDR3 nucleotides read TGTGCCAGCAGCTTACGGCGGGAGGGCCGAGGTGAGCAGTTCTTC. It codes for CASSLRREGRGEQFF. The chain is built from TRBV7-2 and TRBJ2-1; TRBD2 agrees at 9 bases. The ends lost 2 bases at V and 9 bases at J; junction bases unmatched: 8. The CDR3 is 15 residues long. Germline V gene lookup returns CDR1 SGHTA and CDR2 FQGNSA. Combining the CDR3 with reference TRBV7-2 and TRBJ2-1 gives the whole variable domain GAGVSQSPSNKVTEKGKDVELRCDPISGHTALYWYRQSLGQGLEFLIYFQGNSAPDKSGLPSDRFSAERTGGSVSTLTIQRTQQEDSAVYLCASSLRREGRGEQFFGPGTRLTVL.

The chain uses TRBV9 and TRBJ1-4; 9 bases map to TRBD1. CDR1 and CDR2 from the germline V gene are SGDLS and YYNGEE. J was trimmed by 2 bases and V by 4 bases; bases with no gene match: 6. CDR3 length equals 16 residues. CDR3 protein: CASSITGGGTNEKLFF. The CDR3 DNA follows: TGTGCCAGCAGCATTACAGGGGGCGGCACTAATGAAAAACTGTTTTTT. Based on the CDR3 plus reference TRBV9 and TRBJ1-4, the full variable domain is DSGVTQTPKHLITATGQRVTLRCSPRSGDLSVYWYQQSLDQGLQFLIQYYNGEERAKGNILERFSAQQFPDLHSELNLSSLELGDSALYFCASSITGGGTNEKLFFGSGTQLSVL.

The chain is built from TRBV18 and TRBJ2-1; 9 positions agree with TRBD1. The CDR3 runs 14 residues. The germline V gene encodes CDR1 KGHSH and CDR2 LQKENI. The trim removed 5 bases at V and 7 bases at J, leaving 6 bases unmatched. The DNA of the CDR3 is TGTGCCAGCTCAGCGGTGGACAGGGGAAATGAGCAGTTCTTC. It encodes CASSAVDRGNEQFF.

This chain uses TRBV6-6 with TRBJ1-2; a weak D match, TRBD1 (5 bases). There are 15 residues in the CDR3. Trimming cost V 4 bases and J 7 bases, with 19 bases left between them. Germline loops: CDR1 MNHNY, CDR2 SVGAGI (reference sequence). The CDR3 coding sequence is TGTGCCAGCAGTTTAGCCGCCGGGACTTCTCTTGGCTACACCTTC. Residues: CASSLAAGTSLGYTF.

V usage is TRBV9 and J usage is TRBJ2-5, with 9 bases lining up with TRBD1. The CDR3 is 15 amino acids. Germline V gene lookup returns CDR1 SGDLS and CDR2 YYNGEE. The V gene end was trimmed by 3 bases and the J gene end by 4 bases; junction bases not matched to a gene: 7. CDR3 protein: CASSARQGVTETQYF. CDR3 bases: TGTGCCAGCAGCGCTCGACAGGGGGTAACAGAGACCCAGTACTTC.

V is TRBV10-3 and J is TRBJ2-7; perhaps TRBD1 as D (6 bases). Trimming cost V 6 bases and J 6 bases, with 15 bases left between them. CDR1 and CDR2 (germline): ENHRY, SYGVKD. The CDR3 is 13 residues long. The CDR3 bases are TGTGCCATCAGACAGACAGGACCCTTCGAGCAGTACTTC. It encodes CAIRQTGPFEQYF.

The chain combines TRBV2 with TRBJ2-5; the D is unclear. Trimming took 1 base from V and 1 from J, leaving 4 bases between them. Germline V gene data show CDR1 as SNHLY and CDR2 as FYNNEI. CDR3 length equals 13 residues. CDR3 sequence: CASSEGVQETQYF. CDR3 DNA: TGTGCCAGCAGTGAAGGAGTCCAAGAGACCCAGTACTTC.

The V and J genes are TRBV11-3 and TRBJ1-1, with D possibly TRBD1 on 6 matching bases. The germline V and J ends were trimmed by 4 bases and 1 base, with 10 bases remaining between them. CDR3 size: 14 residues. Germline CDR1 and CDR2: SGHNT and YENEEA. CDR3: CASSSSRGNTEAFF. CDR3 in DNA: TGTGCCAGCAGCTCCTCCAGGGGGAACACTGAAGCTTTCTTT.

The chain combines TRBV11-3 with TRBJ1-6; D is ambiguous. V dropped 8 bases and J dropped 5 bases, with 22 bases sitting between them. The CDR3 consists of 17 residues. Germline CDR1 and CDR2: SGHNT and YENEEA. DNA for the CDR3: TGTGCCAGCGGATTACATAACCATCGGGAGAATAATTCACCCCTCCACTTT. Translation gives CASGLHNHRENNSPLHF. The whole variable domain, filled in from reference TRBV11-3 and TRBJ1-6, reads EAGVVQSPRYKIIEKKQPVAFWCNPISGHNTLYWYLQNLGQGPELLIRYENEEAVDDSQLPKDRFSAERLKGVDSTLKIQPAELGDSAVYLCASGLHNHRENNSPLHFGNGTRLTVT.

The chain employs TRBV6-5 and TRBJ1-3; possibly TRBD1 for D (6 bases). From germline, CDR1 is MNHEY and CDR2 SVGAGI. V was pared by 2 bases and J by 4 bases, with 12 bases between. This CDR3 has 15 amino acids. CDR3 sequence (DNA): TGTGCCAGCAGTTACGGACCTCAGGGGGGAAACACCATATATTTT. It is translated as CASSYGPQGGNTIYF.

J is TRBJ1-1 and V is TRBV5-6, with a weak D call TRBD1 (5 bases). The CDR3 spans 14 residues. V dropped 0 bases and J dropped 7 bases, with 13 bases sitting between them. Per the germline V gene, CDR1 is SGHDT and CDR2 is YYEEEE. This chain's CDR3 is CASSLAAGPFEAFF. In DNA form, the CDR3 reads TGTGCCAGCAGCTTGGCCGCAGGGCCCTTTGAAGCTTTCTTT.